One and the same sample provided the 18 T cell receptor beta chains below, sequenced in a study of CD8+CD57+ T cells in acquired aplastic anemia. Genomic DNA served as template for TCR beta VDJ and CDR3 profiling. TCRdb analysed the reads with MiXCR anew, one entry per CDR3 protein. The sample holds about 130,000 distinct CDR3 sequences, around 50% seen once. Sequenced input: sorted CD4+, CD8+, or CD8+CD57+ T cells (not recorded which) from PBMCs. All receptors derive from a human donor in good health, serving as a control.

The CDR3 DNA reads as TGTGCCAGCAGCCGACTAGCGGGAACAGAGACCCAGTACTTC. The encoded protein is CASSRLAGTETQYF. The genes are TRBV7-2 and TRBJ2-5, with TRBD2 matching 11 bases. This CDR3 comprises 14 residues. V dropped 5 bases and J dropped 4; count of bases not matched to a gene: 3. Germline V gene data show CDR1 as SGHTA and CDR2 as FQGNSA.

The CDR3 region has the DNA TGTGCCAGCAGCCGGGCCCCGGACCCTACTAGCGGGGGACTCTACAATGAGCAGTTCTTC. Amino acids: CASSRAPDPTSGGLYNEQFF. The rearrangement links TRBV14 to TRBJ2-1; 11 nucleotides align to TRBD2. Germline V gene data show CDR1 as SGHDN and CDR2 as FVKESK. The V and J ends lost 4 bases and 3 bases, in that order; junction bases with no gene match: 17. The CDR3 is 20 amino acids. Combining the CDR3 with reference TRBV14 and TRBJ2-1 gives the whole variable domain EAGVTQFPSHSVIEKGQTVTLRCDPISGHDNLYWYRRVMGKEIKFLLHFVKESKQDESGMPNNRFLAERTGGTYSTLKVQPAELEDSGVYFCASSRAPDPTSGGLYNEQFFGPGTRLTVL.

This clonotype was picked up many times. V and J are TRBV6-2 or TRBV6-3 and TRBJ2-3; D not resolved. V was cut by 0 bases and J by 2 bases, with 12 bases left in between. Germline V CDR1 and CDR2: MNHEY, SVGEGT. This CDR3 region has 16 residues. The CDR3 spells CASSYSGTVLTDTQYF. The CDR3, as DNA: TGTGCCAGCAGTTACTCGGGAACAGTTCTCACAGATACGCAGTATTTT.

This clonotype appeared a few times. The J gene is TRBJ2-1, the V gene TRBV7-6, with D possibly TRBD1 on 5 matching bases. CDR3 length equals 12 residues. Deletions cut 0 bases from V and 10 bases from J, with 7 bases between. Germline V gives CDR1 SGHVS, CDR2 FNYEAQ. Here the CDR3 reads CASSLASGEQFF. CDR3 nucleotide sequence: TGTGCCAGCAGCTTAGCTTCAGGGGAGCAGTTCTTC.

V is TRBV25-1 and J is TRBJ1-1; D call uncertain. V was trimmed by 2 bases and J by 0 bases, leaving 13 bases between them. This CDR3 region has 16 residues. Germline-derived CDR1 and CDR2 are MGHDK and SYGVNS. The CDR3 loop is CASSETATSMNTEAFF. Written as DNA, the CDR3 is TGTGCCAGCAGTGAAACGGCCACGTCCATGAACACTGAAGCTTTCTTT.

The gene calls are TRBV25-1 and TRBJ2-7; D is uncertain. Germline CDR1 MGHDK, CDR2 SYGVNS. CDR3 length: 16 residues. V lost 9 bases, J lost 3 bases, and 24 bases lay in between. The CDR3 here is CARSLRGRNLNYEQYF. CDR3 coding DNA: TGTGCCAGAAGCCTCCGAGGACGGAACCTTAACTACGAGCAGTACTTC.

The table lists this clonotype with a count of one. A junction end diverges from the germline sequence, so it may reflect a read error. The rearrangement links TRBV4-3 to TRBJ1-5; D uncertain. The CDR3 contains 13 residues. Germline V gene lookup returns CDR1 LGHNA and CDR2 YSLEER. CDR3 sequence (DNA): TGCGCCAGCAGCCAAGATGTATGTCAGCCCCAGCGTTTT. The encoded protein is CASSQDVCQPQRF.

The CDR3 DNA reads TGTGCCAGCAGCCAAGAAAAGGGGCCGAAGAACACTGAAGCTTTCTTT. Encoded protein: CASSQEKGPKNTEAFF. The chain has TRBV7-6 and TRBJ1-1; weak D call: TRBD1 (5 bases). Deletions cut 5 bases from V and 1 base from J, with 17 bases between. This CDR3 is built from 16 residues. Germline-derived CDR1 and CDR2 are SGHVS and FNYEAQ.

This clonotype showed up just a few times. The chain couples TRBV25-1 to TRBJ2-3, with TRBD2 identical over 9 bases. This CDR3 has 15 amino acids. Germline lookup yields CDR1 MGHDK and CDR2 SYGVNS. V dropped 4 bases and J dropped 1; count of bases not matched to a gene: 3. The CDR3 nucleotides are TGTGCCAGCAGTGCGTCTAGCGGGGGCACAGATACGCAGTATTTT. Its translation is CASSASSGGTDTQYF.

This clonotype has more than one count but fewer than ten. The chain employs TRBV7-9 and TRBJ1-2; D not resolved. Trimming pared 8 bases from V and 4 bases from J, leaving 8 bases between. Germline V gene data show CDR1 as SEHNR and CDR2 as FQNEAQ (reference sequence). This CDR3 spans 11 amino acids. CDR3 DNA sequence: TGTGCCAGCGAGGAGCTCTATGGCTACACCTTC. Translation gives CASEELYGYTF.

This clonotype was counted at least ten times. One end of the junction varies from germline; a read error may be responsible. This chain joins TRBV7-6 and TRBJ1-5; perhaps TRBD1 as D (5 bases). The CDR3 contains 21 residues. Germline-derived CDR1 and CDR2 are SGHVS and FNYEAQ. In DNA, the CDR3 is TGTGCCAGCAACTTAGAGAGAGCCGGGGACCACCAAGAGCATAGCAATCAGCCCCAGCATTTT. This encodes CASNLERAGDHQEHSNQPQHF.

This clonotype was detected many times. V is TRBV20-1 and J is TRBJ2-3; 8 positions agree with TRBD2. V was pared by 0 bases and J by 2 bases, with 4 bases of the junction left unmatched. In germline, CDR1 is DFQATT, CDR2 SNEGSKA (reference sequence). The length of the CDR3 is 15 residues. The CDR3 bases are TGCAGTGCTAGAGATCCACTAGCGGTCACAGATACGCAGTATTTT. This gives the protein CSARDPLAVTDTQYF.

This rearrangement joins TRBV11-1 to TRBJ2-3; 11 bases are a match to TRBD2. The germline V gene has CDR1 SGHAT and CDR2 FQDESV (reference sequence). CDR3 length: 16 amino acids. V lost 5 bases to trimming and J lost 6 bases; unmatched junction nucleotides: 10. This CDR3 reads CASSHEGLAAPDTQYF. The CDR3 nucleotides read TGTGCCAGCAGCCATGAGGGACTAGCGGCCCCGGATACGCAGTATTTT.

The chain couples TRBV7-3 to TRBJ1-1; no firm D call. The germline gives CDR1 SGHTA, CDR2 FQGTGA. Trimming shortened V by 6 bases and J by 11 bases, and 10 bases separated the two germline ends. This CDR3 is built from 10 residues. CDR3 residues: CASSYTRAFF. The CDR3 nucleotides read TGTGCCAGCAGTTACACGAGGGCTTTCTTT.

There are many counts of this clonotype. V is TRBV7-6 and J is TRBJ2-1; 7 bases are shared with TRBD2. The CDR3 runs to 16 residues. Germline CDR1 reads SGHVS; CDR2 reads FNYEAQ. Germline trimming cut 1 base from V and 1 base from J; bases unmatched to any gene: 4. The CDR3 DNA follows: TGTGCCAGCAGCTTAGAGGCGGGGGTTTCCTACAATGAGCAGTTCTTC. Amino acid sequence: CASSLEAGVSYNEQFF.

Ten or more counts support this clonotype. CDR3 region: CSASTGTVRSPLHF. CDR3 nucleotide sequence: TGCAGTGCTAGCACCGGGACAGTTCGTTCACCCCTCCACTTT. V gene TRBV20-1 combines with J gene TRBJ1-6, with 7 positions matching TRBD1. The V and J ends lost 3 bases and 9 bases, in that order; junction bases with no gene match: 8. Per the germline V gene, CDR1 is DFQATT and CDR2 is SNEGSKA (reference sequence). This CDR3 is built from 14 residues.

This clonotype was observed many times. The chain has TRBV3-1 and TRBJ2-1, with TRBD1 identical over 7 bases. The germline gives CDR1 LGHDT, CDR2 YNNKEL (reference sequence). The CDR3 covers 16 residues. Trimming took 4 bases from V and 0 from J; bases not matched to a gene: 6. The CDR3 DNA follows: TGTGCCAGCAGCCCAGGACAGGCCAGCTCCTACAATGAGCAGTTCTTC. Translating it yields CASSPGQASSYNEQFF.

This clonotype showed up many times. The chain is built from TRBV20-1 and TRBJ2-5, with 9 bases aligning to TRBD2. J lost 2 bases, V lost 6 bases, and 4 bases had no gene match. The CDR3 runs 13 residues. The V gene's germline CDR1 is DFQATT and CDR2 SNEGSKA (reference sequence). As DNA, the CDR3 is TGCAGTGCAAAGCGGGGGGCTCAAGAGACCCAGTACTTC. It codes for CSAKRGAQETQYF.